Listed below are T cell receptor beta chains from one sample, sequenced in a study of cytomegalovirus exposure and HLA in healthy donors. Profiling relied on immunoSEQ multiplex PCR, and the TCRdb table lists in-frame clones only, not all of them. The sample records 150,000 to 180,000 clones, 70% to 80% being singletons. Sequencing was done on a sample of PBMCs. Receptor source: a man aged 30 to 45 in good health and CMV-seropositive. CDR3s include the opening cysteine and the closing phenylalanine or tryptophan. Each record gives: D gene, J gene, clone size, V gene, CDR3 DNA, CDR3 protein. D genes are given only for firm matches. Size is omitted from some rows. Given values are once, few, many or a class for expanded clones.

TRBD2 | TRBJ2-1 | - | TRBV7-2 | TGTGCCAGCAGCTTAGTGCGCTGGCGGGAGGCCTACAATGAGCAGTTCTTC | CASSLVRWREAYNEQFF
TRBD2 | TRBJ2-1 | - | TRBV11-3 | TGTGCCAGCAGCCAAGAGGGGACTAGCGGGAGGGCTGAGCAGTTCTTC | CASSQEGTSGRAEQFF
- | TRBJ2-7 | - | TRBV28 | TGTGCCAGCATCTCTCAGCAGCGGAGCCACGAGCAGTACTTC | CASISQQRSHEQYF
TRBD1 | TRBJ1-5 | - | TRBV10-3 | TGTGCCATCGGAACAGGGGGCAATCAGCCCCAGCATTTT | CAIGTGGNQPQHF
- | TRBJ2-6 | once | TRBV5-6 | TGTGCCAGCAGCTTGGCGTCTGGGGCCAACGTCCTGACTTTC | CASSLASGANVLTF
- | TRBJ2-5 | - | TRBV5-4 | TGTGCCAGCAGCGTCGAACCGGGACGCGGGAAAGAGACCCAGTACTTC | CASSVEPGRGKETQYF
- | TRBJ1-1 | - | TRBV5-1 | TGCGCCAGCAGCTTGGATGGGGAGCAGACCACTGAAGCTTTCTTT | CASSLDGEQTTEAFF
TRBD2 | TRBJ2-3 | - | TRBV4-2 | TGTGCCAGCAGCCCGGGGACTAGCGGGGGTAGCACAGATACGCAGTATTTT | CASSPGTSGGSTDTQYF
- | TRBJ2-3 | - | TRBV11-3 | TGTGCCAGCAGCTTAGATACTTGGGATACGCAGTATTTT | CASSLDTWDTQYF
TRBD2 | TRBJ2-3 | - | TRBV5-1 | TGCGCCAGCAGCCCGTCTTCTAGCGGCACTAGCACAGATACGCAGTATTTT | CASSPSSSGTSTDTQYF
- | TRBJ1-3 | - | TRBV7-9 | TGTGCCAGCAGCTCGACAAGCTCTGGAAACACCATATATTTT | CASSSTSSGNTIYF
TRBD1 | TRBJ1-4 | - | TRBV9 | TGTGCCAGCAGCAAAAGAGCCGGGACAGATAATGAAAAACTGTTTTTT | CASSKRAGTDNEKLFF
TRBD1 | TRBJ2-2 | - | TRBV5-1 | TGCGCCAGCAGCGTAATGACAGGGGACGGGGAGCTGTTTTTT | CASSVMTGDGELFF
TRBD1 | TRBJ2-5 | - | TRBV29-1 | TGCAGCGGTGGGGGACAGGGGGCTGAGACCCAGTACTTC | CSGGGQGAETQYF
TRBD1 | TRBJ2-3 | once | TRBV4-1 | TGCGCCAGCAGCCGCACCCCGGGACAGGGTCCAGATACGCAGTATTTT | CASSRTPGQGPDTQYF
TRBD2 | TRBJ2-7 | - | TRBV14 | TGTGCCAGCAGCCAATTAGCGGGAGGCTCTCTCGAGCAGTACTTC | CASSQLAGGSLEQYF
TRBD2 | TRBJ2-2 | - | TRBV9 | TGTGCCAGCAGCGGGGGACTAGGCTATCTATCCGCCATGAACACCGGGGAGCTGTTTTTT | CASSGGLGYLSAMNTGELFF
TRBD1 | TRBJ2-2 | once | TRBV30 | TGTGCCGCTCCGGGACAGCTTTCAAACACCGGGGAGCTGTTTTTT | CAAPGQLSNTGELFF
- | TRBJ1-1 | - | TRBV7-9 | TGTGCCAGCAGCACTCTGAGGAGACCCAACACTGAAGCTTTCTTT | CASSTLRRPNTEAFF
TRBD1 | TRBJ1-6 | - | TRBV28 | TGTGCCAGCAGCGAACGGACAGGCTCTTCACCCCTCCACTTT | CASSERTGSSPLHF
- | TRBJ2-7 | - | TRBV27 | TGTGCCAGCAGTTTATCGGCGGGGTCGTCGGGCGTCGAGCAGTACTTC | CASSLSAGSSGVEQYF
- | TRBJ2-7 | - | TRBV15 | TGTGCCACCAGCAGAGATCAGCAGGTCCTCTACGAGCAGTACTTC | CATSRDQQVLYEQYF
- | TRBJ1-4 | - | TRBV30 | TGTGCCTGGAGTCCGGTTCGTGAAAAACTGTTTTTT | CAWSPVREKLFF
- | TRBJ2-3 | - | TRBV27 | TGTGCCAGCAGTGGACACCCCCCCACAGATACGCAGTATTTT | CASSGHPPTDTQYF
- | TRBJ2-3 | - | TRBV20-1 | TGCAGTGGTATCGAGTGGGATACGCAGTATTTT | CSGIEWDTQYF
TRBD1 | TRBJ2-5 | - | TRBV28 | TGTGCCAGCAGCGTACCGGGACAGGGAGAAGAGACCCAGTACTTC | CASSVPGQGEETQYF
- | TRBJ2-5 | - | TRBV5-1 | TGCGCCAGCAGCTTGGATACTCAAGAGACCCAGTACTTC | CASSLDTQETQYF
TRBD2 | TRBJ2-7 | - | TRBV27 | TGTGCCAGCAGCCTAGCGGGAGGGAACTACGAGCAGTACTTC | CASSLAGGNYEQYF
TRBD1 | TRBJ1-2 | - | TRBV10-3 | TGTGCCATCAGAAGACAGGGTTACTACACCTTC | CAIRRQGYYTF
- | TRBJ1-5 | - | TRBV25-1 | TGTGCCAGCAGTGAAGATGCAGGGTCAGGGAAGCCCCAGCATTTT | CASSEDAGSGKPQHF